Presented here are 8 T cell receptor beta chains from one specimen sequenced in a study of blood T cell repertoires in COVID-19 (dated by TCRdb to the early 2020s). The library was generated by the immunoSEQ multiplex PCR assay. TCRdb carries this immuneACCESS record with in-frame sequences only. Its versions omit some clonotypes, under half of them owing to an unresolved V gene in the studies checked, with the rest unexplained. Present in this sample are hundreds of thousands of clones, around 86% of which were seen just once. The top ten constitute roughly 1.4% of the sample. What was sequenced was peripheral blood. All receptors come from a woman in her 30s with active or convalescent COVID-19.

This chain uses TRBV5-6 with TRBJ1-2; TRBD1 is a possible D gene (6 bases). Germline CDR1 and CDR2: SGHDT and YYEEEE. CDR3 length: 15 residues. V lost 0 bases and J 1 base, leaving 10 bases between the germline ends. The CDR3 DNA reads TGTGCCAGCAGCTTGGTGCCGGACAGTAACTATGGCTACACCTTC. Protein product: CASSLVPDSNYGYTF. Together with reference TRBV5-6 and TRBJ1-2, the CDR3 gives the full variable domain: DAGVTQSPTHLIKTRGQQVTLRCSPKSGHDTVSWYQQALGQGPQFIFQYYEEEERQRGNFPDRFSGHQFPNYSSELNVNALLLGDSALYLCASSLVPDSNYGYTFGSGTRLTVV.

The rearrangement uses TRBV13 and TRBJ2-4; perhaps TRBD2 as D (6 bases). The germline V and J ends were trimmed by 0 bases and 0 bases, with 9 bases remaining between them. The CDR3 sequence is 16 residues long. The V gene's germline CDR1 is PRHDT and CDR2 FYEKMQ (reference sequence). CDR3 loop: CASSLGRGKAKNIQYF. For the CDR3, the DNA is TGTGCCAGCAGCTTAGGGCGCGGGAAAGCCAAAAACATTCAGTACTTC.

The chain couples TRBV2 to TRBJ2-3, with 8 bases fitting TRBD2. Trimming took 2 bases from V and 3 from J; bases not matched to a gene: 7. The CDR3 length is 16 residues. CDR1 SNHLY and CDR2 FYNNEI come from the germline V gene. The CDR3 sequence is CASSEIAASGTDTQYF. The CDR3 DNA reads TGTGCCAGCAGTGAAATCGCGGCTAGCGGGACAGATACGCAGTATTTT.

The J gene is TRBJ1-2, the V gene TRBV2; D may be TRBD1 (5 bases). The CDR3 sequence is 13 residues long. V was shortened by 7 bases and J by 6 bases, with 15 bases between the two germline ends. Per the germline V gene, CDR1 is SNHLY and CDR2 is FYNNEI. This CDR3 reads CASMRRGDDGYTF. The DNA for the CDR3 is TGTGCCAGCATGCGAAGGGGTGATGATGGCTACACCTTC.

J is TRBJ2-5 and V is TRBV6-5, with TRBD2 matching 7 bases. Looked up from germline, CDR1 is MNHEY and CDR2 is SVGAGI. CDR3 length equals 13 residues. Trimming at V came to 7 bases and at J to 4 bases, leaving 6 bases not matched to a gene. As DNA, the CDR3 is TGTGCCAGCACTGGCGGGGGAAGAGAGACCCAGTACTTC. This translates into CASTGGGRETQYF.

This clone was counted a single time. This chain uses TRBV13 with TRBJ2-3, with 12 bases matching TRBD1. Germline values: CDR1 PRHDT, CDR2 FYEKMQ (reference sequence). The CDR3 sequence is 13 residues long. The CDR3 sequence: CSAGTGGADTQYF. CDR3 bases: TGTTCCGCTGGGACAGGGGGCGCAGATACGCAGTATTTT.

The chain combines TRBV2 with TRBJ1-6; TRBD1 agrees at 8 bases. CDR1 SNHLY and CDR2 FYNNEI come from the germline V gene. This CDR3 spans 14 amino acids. J lost 5 bases, V lost 4 bases, and 1 base had no gene match. The CDR3 nucleotides are TGTGCCAGCAGTGGACAGGGGAATAATTCACCCCTCCACTTT. The encoded protein is CASSGQGNNSPLHF.

CDR3 amino acids: CASSLSLEAFF. The CDR3 DNA follows: TGTGCCAGCAGTTTATCCCTCGAAGCTTTCTTT. The V call is TRBV12-3 or TRBV12-4, the J call TRBJ1-1; D gene ambiguous. The CDR3 totals 11 residues. V was cut by 2 bases and J by 8 bases, with 6 bases left in between.